The clone carrying this T cell receptor beta chain has only a few counts. Its target is not known. On average, the one heparinised blood draw given by each donor was about 100 mL. Naive, central memory, regulatory and stem cell-like memory cells within the CD4+ compartment were sorted using CD45RO/CCR7/CD25/CD127/CD95/CD27. These data come from a study of beta chain features in type 1 diabetes. Sequenced material consisted of expressed TCRB transcripts (all of the isolated RNA was reverse transcribed). Only in-frame clones appear in the TCRdb table, and some are missing; sequencing was by immunoSEQ multiplex PCR. The sample holds under 400,000 clones; around 12% are singletons and the top ten take around 0.0099%. Study observations and caveats: Patients with Type 1 diabetes showed moderately but significantly shorter TCRB CDR3s in all four CD4+ subsets. Sequencing the cDNA could make cells with high TCR expression show up more than they should.

Germline V gene data show CDR1 as LGHNA and CDR2 as YNFKEQ. V was pared by 4 bases and J by 4 bases, with 10 bases of the junction left unmatched. The CDR3 runs to 16 residues. This receptor was identified in a woman in her late teens or twenties with type 1 diabetes. V gene TRBV4-2 combines with J gene TRBJ2-1; 7 nucleotides line up with TRBD2. Sequencing used naive CD4+ T cells from blood. CDR3 sequence (DNA): TGTGCCAGCAGCCCCACGGAGGGAGCGGGGTACAATGAGCAGTTCTTC. The encoded protein is CASSPTEGAGYNEQFF.